The source of this T cell receptor (beta chain) is a study of regulatory T cells in long-lasting Graves disease. V was pared by 3 bases and J by 8 bases, with 10 bases between. From germline, CDR1 is DFQATT and CDR2 SNEGSKA (reference sequence). This CDR3 comprises 11 residues. Arm-PCR of CDR3 regions with iRepertoire HTBI primers generated TCR beta libraries. MiXCR, run by TCRdb on the multiplex PCR reads, gives a single entry per CDR3 protein. In the table there are around 450,000 distinct CDR3 sequences, roughly 21% of which are singletons. Time point described: persistent/refractory GD, antithyroid drugs over 5 years with positive TRAb. Preparation of the TCR library used RNA extracted from PBMCs. This clonotype was seen repeatedly, ten times or more.

This TCR derives from a female donor with Graves disease. This specimen consisted of peripheral blood mononuclear cells (PBMCs), obtained when the disease was refractory, from a patient treated with antithyroid drugs. This chain links TRBV20-1 with TRBJ1-2; D gene ambiguous. The CDR3 reads CSASRVLGYTF. The CDR3 DNA is TGCAGTGCTAGTAGGGTTTTAGGCTACACCTTC.